One and the same sample provided the 32 T cell receptor beta chains below, sequenced in a study of T cell responses to AZD1222 COVID-19 vaccine. Produced via immunoSEQ multiplex PCR; TCRdb's table is partial and in-frame only. The sample records some 120,000 clones, around 90% being singletons. This specimen was peripheral blood, taken on day 0 of AZD1222 vaccination. These receptor sequences come from an adult in good health.

V is TRBV29-1 and J is TRBJ1-2; 11 bases agree with TRBD1. V gave up 0 bases and J gave up 5 bases; unmatched junction bases: 20. The CDR3 length is 20 residues. The germline V gene encodes CDR1 SQVTM and CDR2 ANQGSEA. The CDR3 nucleotides are TGCAGCGTTGAAGACCCAGTTCGGATCGGGGACAGGGGGTCGGTTTATGGCTACACCTTC. Its translation is CSVEDPVRIGDRGSVYGYTF. Full variable domain (remainder filled in from reference TRBV29-1 and TRBJ1-2): SAVISQKPSRDICQRGTSLTIQCQVDSQVTMMFWYRQQPGQSLTLIATANQGSEATYESGFVIDKFPISRPNLTFSTLTVSNMSPEDSSIYLCSVEDPVRIGDRGSVYGYTFGSGTRLTVV.

The rearrangement joins TRBV5-6 to TRBJ2-7; TRBD1 matches 9 bases. This CDR3 region has 13 residues. V lost 8 bases and J lost 0; bases outside the gene matches: 3. Germline V gene data show CDR1 as SGHDT and CDR2 as YYEEEE. The CDR3 region has the DNA TGTGCCAGTGGACAGGGGATCTCCTACGAGCAGTACTTC. It is translated as CASGQGISYEQYF.

The J gene is TRBJ2-7, the V gene TRBV4-2; no firm D call. The CDR3 covers 15 residues. Germline CDR1 LGHNA, CDR2 YNFKEQ. Trimming pared 1 base from V and 2 bases from J, leaving 12 bases between. The CDR3 DNA reads TGTGCCAGCAGCCAAGTATCCGGCGAAACCTACGAGCAGTACTTC. Translated: CASSQVSGETYEQYF.

V usage is TRBV6-5 and J usage is TRBJ2-1; D gene ambiguous. This CDR3 has 12 amino acids. Trimming stripped 6 bases from V and 9 bases from J, with 12 bases between. CDR1 MNHEY and CDR2 SVGAGI come from the germline V gene. This CDR3 is CASSSSWGEQFF. DNA of the CDR3: TGTGCCAGCAGCTCCTCGTGGGGTGAGCAGTTCTTC.

This clone was counted a single time. The chain combines TRBV12-3 or TRBV12-4 with TRBJ1-1; no reliable D call. This CDR3 is built from 13 residues. Trimming removed 2 bases at V and 8 bases at J, with 12 bases between. CDR3 loop: CASSLSTTGEAFF. CDR3 nucleotide sequence: TGTGCCAGCAGTTTAAGTACCACGGGGGAAGCTTTCTTT.

The rearrangement uses TRBV11-2 and TRBJ1-4; 9 bases line up with TRBD1. Germline V lookup: CDR1 SGHAT, CDR2 FQNNGV. V trimming: 2 bases; J trimming: 5 bases; junction bases outside the gene matches: 9. The CDR3 consists of 17 residues. CDR3: CASSLRGQGQGNEKLFF. The DNA of the CDR3 is TGTGCCAGCAGCTTAAGGGGACAGGGTCAGGGGAATGAAAAACTGTTTTTT.

This chain connects TRBV9 to TRBJ1-2; TRBD1 might be the D (6 bases). Looked up from germline, CDR1 is SGDLS and CDR2 is YYNGEE. Between the trimmed V and J ends, which lost 7 bases and 2 bases, there was a span of 9 bases. The CDR3 has 12 residues. CDR3 protein: CASLQGNYGYTF. Written as DNA, the CDR3 is TGTGCCAGCTTGCAGGGGAACTATGGCTACACCTTC.

The chain couples TRBV6-1 to TRBJ2-7, with D uncertain. Germline values: CDR1 MNHNS, CDR2 SASEGT. V was pared by 2 bases and J by 4 bases, with 6 bases between. The CDR3 length is 12 residues. The CDR3 region is CASSEKGYEQYF. For the CDR3, the DNA is TGTGCCAGCAGTGAAAAGGGTTACGAGCAGTACTTC.

CDR3 loop: CASTARVGFVGAGANVLTF. CDR3 sequence (DNA): TGTGCCAGCACCGCACGGGTCGGATTCGTGGGAGCTGGGGCCAACGTCCTGACTTTC. The V and J genes are TRBV27 and TRBJ2-6; tentatively, D is TRBD2 (5 bases). CDR3 length equals 19 residues. Trimming shortened V by 7 bases and J by 2 bases, and 24 bases separated the two germline ends. Germline V CDR1 and CDR2: MNHEY, SMNVEV (reference sequence).

This chain uses TRBV6-2 or TRBV6-3 with TRBJ2-7; D uncertain. V lost 0 bases to trimming and J lost 0 bases, with 12 bases between them. CDR1 is MNHEY and CDR2 is SVGEGT in the germline V gene. The CDR3 is 16 amino acids. CDR3 DNA sequence: TGTGCCAGCAGTTACTCGGACGCGACGTACTCCTACGAGCAGTACTTC. Protein: CASSYSDATYSYEQYF.

The V call is TRBV7-8, the J call TRBJ2-1; the match to TRBD2 covers 7 bases. V shed 4 bases and J 4 bases; nucleotides not matched to a gene: 10. CDR3 size: 16 residues. Germline V CDR1 and CDR2: SGHVS, FQNEAQ. Here the CDR3 reads CASSSTGLAAYNEQFF. The CDR3 bases are TGTGCCAGCAGCTCAACCGGGCTAGCGGCTTACAATGAGCAGTTCTTC.

This chain links TRBV10-1 with TRBJ2-1, with D maybe TRBD1 (6 bases). From germline, CDR1 is WNHNN and CDR2 SYGVQD (reference sequence). Trimming stripped 5 bases from V and 2 bases from J, with 7 bases between. The CDR3 is 13 residues long. CDR3 coding DNA: TGCGCCAGCAGTACAGGGCCCTACAATGAGCAGTTCTTC. It codes for CASSTGPYNEQFF.

J is TRBJ2-1 and V is TRBV19, with 10 bases fitting TRBD2. Germline V lookup: CDR1 LNHDA, CDR2 SQIVND (reference sequence). This CDR3 region has 15 residues. Unmatched junction bases numbered 8, after V lost 3 bases and J lost 9 bases. The CDR3: CASSMLAGGLGEQFF. The DNA of the CDR3 is TGTGCCAGTAGTATGTTAGCGGGGGGTCTCGGTGAGCAGTTCTTC.

This chain connects TRBV29-1 to TRBJ1-6, with a possible D match to TRBD1 (5 bases). CDR1 is SQVTM and CDR2 is ANQGSEA in the germline V gene. This CDR3 contains 13 residues. Trimming left V 6 bases short and J 11 bases short, with 17 bases between. DNA of the CDR3: TGCAGCGTAGAAACGGGGACCGGCGCACCCCTCCACTTT. Translation gives CSVETGTGAPLHF.

The gene calls are TRBV25-1 and TRBJ1-2; 7 positions match TRBD1. The CDR3 is made up of 15 amino acids. J lost 6 bases, V lost 1 base, and 8 bases had no gene match. CDR1 and CDR2 from the germline V gene are MGHDK and SYGVNS. DNA for the CDR3: TGTGCCAGCAGTGAATCCCCCGGACAGGTGGATGGCTACACCTTC. Its translation: CASSESPGQVDGYTF.

The V call is TRBV4-1, the J call TRBJ2-4; D gene ambiguous. V was trimmed by 0 bases and J by 4 bases, leaving 7 bases between them. There are 14 residues in the CDR3. The germline V gene has CDR1 MGHRA and CDR2 YSYEKL. The CDR3: CASSQEGRKNIQYF. The CDR3 bases are TGCGCCAGCAGCCAAGAAGGACGGAAAAACATTCAGTACTTC.

The V gene is TRBV7-2, the J gene TRBJ1-6; TRBD1 matches 9 bases. The CDR3 length is 16 residues. The trim removed 0 bases at V and 10 bases at J, leaving 7 bases unmatched. The germline CDR1 and CDR2 sequences are SGHTA and FQGNSA. CDR3 DNA: TGTGCCAGCAGCTTAGCGCAGGGACAGGGAAGATCACCCCTCCACTTT. Amino acid sequence: CASSLAQGQGRSPLHF. Full variable domain (remainder filled in from reference TRBV7-2 and TRBJ1-6): GAGVSQSPSNKVTEKGKDVELRCDPISGHTALYWYRQSLGQGLEFLIYFQGNSAPDKSGLPSDRFSAERTGGSVSTLTIQRTQQEDSAVYLCASSLAQGQGRSPLHFGNGTRLTVT.

The chain is built from TRBV30 and TRBJ2-5; D is unresolved. This CDR3 has 13 residues. Germline CDR1 reads GTSNPN; CDR2 reads SVGIG (reference sequence). Between the trimmed V and J ends, which lost 2 bases and 5 bases, there was a span of 12 bases. CDR3 DNA: TGTGCCTGGAGTCCCCCCTCAATTGAGACCCAGTACTTC. This sequence encodes CAWSPPSIETQYF.

The chain employs TRBV2 and TRBJ2-5; 10 nucleotides agree with TRBD1. This CDR3 has 17 residues. V shed 3 bases, J shed 5 bases, and the junction held 12 bases outside the gene matches. The germline CDR1 and CDR2 sequences are SNHLY and FYNNEI. DNA of the CDR3: TGTGCCAGCAGTGAGTCCTTCCGGGACAGGGGCGTGGAGACCCAGTACTTC. Translating it yields CASSESFRDRGVETQYF.

Concerning this clone: The junction departs from the called germline gene at one end, perhaps through a read error. J is TRBJ1-5 and V is TRBV6-1; 7 nucleotides align to TRBD1. Germline V gene lookup returns CDR1 MNHNS and CDR2 SASEGT. The CDR3 totals 17 residues. The CDR3 DNA reads as TGTGCCAGCAGCGAAGGGACAGACTTTCTTTCGAATCAGCCCCAGCATTTT. Protein sequence: CASSEGTDFLSNQPQHF.

This chain links TRBV9 with TRBJ2-3, with TRBD2 matching 9 bases. CDR1 SGDLS and CDR2 YYNGEE come from the germline V gene. Trimming took 3 bases from V and 2 from J; bases not matched to a gene: 7. This CDR3 has 16 amino acids. DNA for the CDR3: TGTGCCAGCAGCGCAGGTAGCGGGGGCCTCACAGATACGCAGTATTTT. Its translation: CASSAGSGGLTDTQYF. Together with reference TRBV9 and TRBJ2-3, the CDR3 gives the full variable domain: DSGVTQTPKHLITATGQRVTLRCSPRSGDLSVYWYQQSLDQGLQFLIQYYNGEERAKGNILERFSAQQFPDLHSELNLSSLELGDSALYFCASSAGSGGLTDTQYFGPGTRLTVL.

The CDR3 loop is CASSGRQGDGYTF. The CDR3 DNA is TGTGCCAGCAGTGGACGACAGGGAGATGGCTACACCTTC. J is TRBJ1-2 and V is TRBV25-1, with TRBD1 matching over 7 bases. V lost 4 bases and J lost 6; bases outside the gene matches: 5. The CDR3 consists of 13 residues. Germline CDR1 reads MGHDK; CDR2 reads SYGVNS.

This rearrangement joins TRBV11-2 to TRBJ2-7, with 8 bases aligning to TRBD2. With 4 bases clipped from V and 1 base from J, the junction kept 6 bases outside the gene matches. Germline V gene sequence: CDR1 SGHAT, CDR2 FQNNGV. The CDR3 spans 15 residues. The CDR3 DNA reads as TGTGCCAGCAGCTCTGGACTAGCTCCATCCTACGAGCAGTACTTC. Translated: CASSSGLAPSYEQYF. Using reference TRBV11-2 and TRBJ2-7 for the parts outside the CDR3, the full variable domain is EAGVAQSPRYKIIEKRQSVAFWCNPISGHATLYWYQQILGQGPKLLIQFQNNGVVDDSQLPKDRFSAERLKGVDSTLKIQPAKLEDSAVYLCASSSGLAPSYEQYFGPGTRLTVT.

This chain links TRBV7-2 with TRBJ1-2; TRBD1 is a possible D gene (6 bases). This CDR3 region has 15 residues. Germline V gene data show CDR1 as SGHTA and CDR2 as FQGNSA. The V and J ends lost 2 bases and 3 bases respectively, with 13 bases between them. CDR3 amino acids: CASSLRQDFYYGYTF. DNA of the CDR3: TGTGCCAGCAGCTTAAGACAGGACTTCTACTATGGCTACACCTTC.

This chain uses TRBV19 with TRBJ1-1, with D maybe TRBD1 (6 bases). Trimming stripped 1 base from V and 5 bases from J, with 11 bases between. Germline V gene lookup returns CDR1 LNHDA and CDR2 SQIVND (reference sequence). This CDR3 contains 14 residues. The CDR3 protein is CASSIGPQGTEAFF. The CDR3 DNA is TGTGCCAGTAGTATAGGGCCTCAGGGGACTGAAGCTTTCTTT.

The chain links TRBV7-8 to TRBJ2-3, with TRBD2 matching over 14 bases. CDR3 length equals 16 residues. The J segment lost 9 bases and the V segment lost 5 bases, leaving 10 bases of the junction unmatched. Per germline, CDR1 SGHVS and CDR2 FQNEAQ. The CDR3, as DNA: TGTGCCAGCAGCCGCCTGACTAGCGGGAGGGGTGGGACGCAGTATTTT. Encoded protein: CASSRLTSGRGGTQYF.

The chain carries TRBV7-9 and TRBJ1-4; no reliable D call. The germline V gene has CDR1 SEHNR and CDR2 FQNEAQ (reference sequence). Trimming took off 4 bases at V and 8 bases at J, with 8 bases between the two ends. The CDR3 is 12 residues long. The CDR3 sequence: CASSSDREKLFF. In DNA, the CDR3 is TGTGCCAGCAGCTCGGACCGGGAAAAACTGTTTTTT.

The chain employs TRBV7-2 and TRBJ1-2; 8 bases map to TRBD1. Germline V gene lookup returns CDR1 SGHTA and CDR2 FQGNSA. The CDR3 loop spans 16 amino acids. V was pared by 5 bases and J by 4 bases, with 12 bases of the junction left unmatched. CDR3 sequence (DNA): TGTGCCAGCAGCCCCTCGACAGGGGTGGGTTTCTATGGCTACACCTTC. It codes for CASSPSTGVGFYGYTF.

The genes are TRBV4-1 and TRBJ1-5; 8 positions match TRBD1. CDR1 and CDR2 (germline): MGHRA, YSYEKL. V lost 2 bases to trimming and J lost 7 bases; unmatched junction nucleotides: 10. The CDR3 contains 16 residues. CDR3 protein: CASSQQGARGTQPQHF. CDR3 DNA sequence: TGCGCCAGCAGCCAACAGGGGGCGCGAGGAACGCAGCCCCAGCATTTT.

In this sample, this clone turned up once. The rearrangement joins TRBV6-5 to TRBJ1-1; tentatively, D is TRBD1 (6 bases). Trimming took 9 bases from V and 1 from J, leaving 12 bases between them. This CDR3 is 13 amino acids long. Germline-derived CDR1 and CDR2 are MNHEY and SVGAGI. In nucleotides, the CDR3 is TGTGCCAGTAACGACAGGCGGAACACTGAAGCTTTCTTT. It is translated as CASNDRRNTEAFF.

The chain links TRBV3-1 (or the pseudogene TRBV3-2) to TRBJ2-3; D ambiguous. Germline V gives CDR1 LGHDT, CDR2 YNNKEL (reference sequence). Trimming took 6 bases from V and 3 from J, leaving 10 bases between them. The CDR3 length is 13 residues. This CDR3 is CASRLTTTDTQYF. CDR3 DNA sequence: TGTGCCAGCAGGCTAACAACGACAGATACGCAGTATTTT.

The chain couples TRBV2 to TRBJ2-3; perhaps TRBD1 as D (6 bases). This CDR3 has 15 residues. The V end was cut by 8 bases, the J end by 0 bases, with 15 bases between. Germline V gives CDR1 SNHLY, CDR2 FYNNEI. The chain's CDR3 is CASQRTDASTDTQYF. The CDR3 DNA sequence: TGTGCCAGCCAAAGGACAGATGCTAGCACAGATACGCAGTATTTT.